One and the same sample provided the 4 T cell receptor beta chains below, sequenced in a study of response to subunit inactivated influenza vaccine. TCRdb independently ran MiXCR on the RT-PCR reads; one entry per CDR3 protein. There are 600,000 to 850,000 distinct CDR3 sequences in the sample; 14% occur only once, and less than 8.5% lies in the top ten. This material consisted of PBMCs from blood, taken around two weeks before vaccination. These receptors originate from a man aged 45 to 65 who received an inactivated influenza vaccine.

In its sample, this clonotype was seen a few times. The rearrangement links TRBV20-1 to TRBJ2-1; TRBD2 might be the D (5 bases). The CDR3 loop spans 15 amino acids. V lost 5 bases to trimming and J lost 4 bases, with 18 bases between them. Germline values: CDR1 DFQATT, CDR2 SNEGSKA (reference sequence). Here the CDR3 reads CSARGLHQGYNEQFF. Here the CDR3 DNA reads TGCAGTGCTCGAGGGCTTCATCAAGGATACAATGAGCAGTTCTTC.

V usage is TRBV12-3 or TRBV12-4 and J usage is TRBJ2-7; D gene ambiguous. There are 14 residues in the CDR3. V lost 1 base and J 1 base, leaving 8 bases between the germline ends. This CDR3 is CASSLGHQSYEQYF. Written as DNA, the CDR3 is TGTGCCAGCAGTTTAGGACACCAGTCCTACGAGCAGTACTTC.

This clonotype was counted only a few times. This rearrangement joins TRBV7-2 to TRBJ1-5; 8 nucleotides line up with TRBD1. Trimming at V came to 5 bases and at J to 3 bases, leaving 12 bases not matched to a gene. Per the germline V gene, CDR1 is SGHTA and CDR2 is FQGNSA. This CDR3 has 17 amino acids. The chain's CDR3 is CASSHSGQGANNQPQHF. CDR3 nucleotide sequence: TGTGCCAGCAGCCACTCGGGGCAGGGGGCCAACAATCAGCCCCAGCATTTT.

This clonotype has just a few counts. This rearrangement joins TRBV11-3 to TRBJ2-1, with 8 bases identical to TRBD2. V lost 4 bases, J lost 7 bases, and 9 bases stayed unmatched. The V gene's germline CDR1 is SGHNT and CDR2 YENEEA. The CDR3 has 15 amino acids. The CDR3 DNA reads as TGTGCCAGCAGCTACGGGGGACTAGGTGGGAATGAGCAGTTCTTC. Protein: CASSYGGLGGNEQFF.